This T cell receptor (beta chain) is from a study of cytomegalovirus exposure and HLA in healthy donors. In the case of this clone: Its antigen is not identified.

General study points: Indistinguishability led to the exclusion of some V segments, TRBV6-2 and TRBV6-3 included. The study flagged about 150 TCR beta chains as cytomegalovirus-associated. TCR beta sequences numbering around 15,000 were associated with HLA alleles at 0.05 false discovery rate in a later analysis.

There are 14 residues in the CDR3. Germline V lookup: CDR1 KGHSH, CDR2 LQKENI. V lost 3 bases, J lost 2 bases, and 4 bases stayed unmatched. Researchers ran the PCR with 60 Vbeta and 13 Jbeta primers. Clones were sequenced by immunoSEQ multiplex PCR, and TCRdb holds only the in-frame ones, with some missing. The table includes 110,000 or so clones, roughly four fifths detected once. The V and J genes are TRBV18 and TRBJ2-7, with TRBD1 matching 7 bases. The material sequenced was PBMCs. The clonotype comes from a man aged 35-49 years in good health and CMV-seronegative. CDR3 sequence: CASSPDREPYEQYF. Here the CDR3 DNA reads TGTGCCAGCTCACCTGACAGGGAACCCTACGAGCAGTACTTC.